This TCR beta chain was recorded in a study of OX40 agonist ivuxolimab in advanced cancers. Overall study: Hepatocellular carcinoma, melanoma, renal cell or head and neck cancer occurred in dose-escalation patients. Overall study findings and caveats: There were, on average, more expanded clones in CD8+ T cells than in CD4+.

In regard to this clone: What it binds is not known.

Profiled with immunoSEQ multiplex PCR; TCRdb holds only in-frame clones, not every one. The data contain 35,000 to 45,000 clones, about 80% of them singletons. The CDR3 extends over 13 amino acids. V lost 5 bases, J lost 7 bases, and 5 bases stayed unmatched. Per the germline V gene, CDR1 is MNHEY and CDR2 is SMNVEV (reference sequence). The V call is TRBV27, the J call TRBJ1-1, with 9 nucleotides matching TRBD1. The clonotype originates from an adult with an advanced solid tumor such as melanoma, head and neck, liver or kidney cancer. The material sequenced was CD4+ or CD8+ T cells sorted from blood, taken in a trial of the OX40 agonist ivuxolimab. This chain's CDR3 is CASSVQGAGEAFF. CDR3 nucleotide sequence: TGTGCCAGCAGTGTACAGGGGGCCGGTGAAGCTTTCTTT.